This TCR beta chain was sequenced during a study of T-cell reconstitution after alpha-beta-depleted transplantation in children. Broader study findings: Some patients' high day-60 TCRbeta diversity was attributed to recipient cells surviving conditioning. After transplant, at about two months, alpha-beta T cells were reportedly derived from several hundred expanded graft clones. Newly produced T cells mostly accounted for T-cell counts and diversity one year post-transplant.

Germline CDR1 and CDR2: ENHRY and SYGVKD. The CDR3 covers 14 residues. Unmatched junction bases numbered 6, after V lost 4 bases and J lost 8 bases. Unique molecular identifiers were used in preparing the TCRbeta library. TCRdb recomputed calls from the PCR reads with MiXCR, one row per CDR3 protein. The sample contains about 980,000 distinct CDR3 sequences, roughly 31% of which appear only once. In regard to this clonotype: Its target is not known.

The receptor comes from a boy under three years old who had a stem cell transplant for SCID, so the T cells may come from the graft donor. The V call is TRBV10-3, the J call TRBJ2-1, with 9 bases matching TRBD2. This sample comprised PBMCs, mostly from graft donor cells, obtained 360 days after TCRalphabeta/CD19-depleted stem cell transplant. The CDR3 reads CAISGRGGADEQFF. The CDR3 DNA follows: TGTGCCATCAGTGGACGCGGGGGGGCCGATGAGCAGTTCTTC.